This TCR beta chain was identified in a study of siplizumab effects on memory and regulatory T cells. This clone occurred once. TCRdb keeps only in-frame clones here, not all; method: immunoSEQ multiplex PCR. The sample records roughly 56,000 clones, approximately 95% being singletons. Between the trimmed V and J ends, which lost 2 bases and 5 bases, there was a span of 10 bases. The CDR3 consists of 13 residues. Germline CDR1 and CDR2: MNHEY and SMNVEV (reference sequence). The chain joins TRBV27 to TRBJ2-7; D is uncertain. This TCR was recovered from a human donor in good health. Sequencing input: CD8+ T cells sorted from blood. CDR3 residues: CASSLNPGNEQYF. Written as DNA, the CDR3 is TGTGCCAGCAGTTTAAACCCAGGCAACGAGCAGTACTTC.